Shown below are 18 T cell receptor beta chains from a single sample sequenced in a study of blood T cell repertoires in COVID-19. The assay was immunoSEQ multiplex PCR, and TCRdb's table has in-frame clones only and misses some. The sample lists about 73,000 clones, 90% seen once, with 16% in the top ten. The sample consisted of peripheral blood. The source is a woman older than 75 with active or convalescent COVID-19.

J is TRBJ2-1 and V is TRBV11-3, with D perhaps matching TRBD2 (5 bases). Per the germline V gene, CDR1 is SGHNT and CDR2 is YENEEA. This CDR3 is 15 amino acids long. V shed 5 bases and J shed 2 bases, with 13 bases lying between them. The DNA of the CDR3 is TGTGCCAGCAGCCTCACGGACGGGGCCTACAATGAGCAGTTCTTC. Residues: CASSLTDGAYNEQFF.

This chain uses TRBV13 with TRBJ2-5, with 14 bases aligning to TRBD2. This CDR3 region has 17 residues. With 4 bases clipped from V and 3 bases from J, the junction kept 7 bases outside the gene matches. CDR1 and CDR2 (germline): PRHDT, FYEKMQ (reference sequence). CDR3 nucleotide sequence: TGTGCCAGCAGCTCGAGACTAGCGGGGGGGCAAGAAGAGACCCAGTACTTC. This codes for CASSSRLAGGQEETQYF.

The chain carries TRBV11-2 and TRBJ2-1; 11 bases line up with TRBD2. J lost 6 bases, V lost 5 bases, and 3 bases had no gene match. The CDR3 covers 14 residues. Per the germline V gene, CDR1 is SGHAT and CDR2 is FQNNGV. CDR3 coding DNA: TGTGCCAGCAGCCTACTAGCGGGGGTCAATGAGCAGTTCTTC. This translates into CASSLLAGVNEQFF.

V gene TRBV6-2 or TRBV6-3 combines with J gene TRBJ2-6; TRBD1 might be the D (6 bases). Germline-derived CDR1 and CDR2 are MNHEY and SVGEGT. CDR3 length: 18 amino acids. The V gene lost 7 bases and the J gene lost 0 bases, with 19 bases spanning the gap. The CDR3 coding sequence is TGTGCCAGCACCCCCGGAAGGGGGATGTACTCTGGGGCCAACGTCCTGACTTTC. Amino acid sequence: CASTPGRGMYSGANVLTF.

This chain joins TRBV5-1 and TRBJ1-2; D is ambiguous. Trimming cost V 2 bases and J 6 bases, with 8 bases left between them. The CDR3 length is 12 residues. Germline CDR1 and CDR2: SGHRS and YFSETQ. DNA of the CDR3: TGCGCCAGCAGCTTCCACTCGCATGGCTACACCTTC. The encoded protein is CASSFHSHGYTF. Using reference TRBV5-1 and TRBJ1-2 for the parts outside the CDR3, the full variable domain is KAGVTQTPRYLIKTRGQQVTLSCSPISGHRSVSWYQQTPGQGLQFLFEYFSETQRNKGNFPGRFSGRQFSNSRSEMNVSTLELGDSALYLCASSFHSHGYTFGSGTRLTVV.

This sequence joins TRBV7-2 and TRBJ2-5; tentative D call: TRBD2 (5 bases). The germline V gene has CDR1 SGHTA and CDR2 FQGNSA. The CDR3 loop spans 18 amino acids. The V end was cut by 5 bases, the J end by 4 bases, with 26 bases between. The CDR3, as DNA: TGTGCCAGCAGCAACTCCGGGAACGATCTCTTTTCGCGAGAGACCCAGTACTTC. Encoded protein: CASSNSGNDLFSRETQYF. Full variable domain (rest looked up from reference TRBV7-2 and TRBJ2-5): GAGVSQSPSNKVTEKGKDVELRCDPISGHTALYWYRQSLGQGLEFLIYFQGNSAPDKSGLPSDRFSAERTGGSVSTLTIQRTQQEDSAVYLCASSNSGNDLFSRETQYFGPGTRLLVL.

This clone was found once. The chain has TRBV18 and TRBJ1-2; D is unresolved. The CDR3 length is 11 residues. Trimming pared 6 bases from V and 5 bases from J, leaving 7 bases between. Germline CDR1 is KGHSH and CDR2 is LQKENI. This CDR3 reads CASSEGYGYTF. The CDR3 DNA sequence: TGTGCCAGCTCGGAGGGATATGGCTACACCTTC.

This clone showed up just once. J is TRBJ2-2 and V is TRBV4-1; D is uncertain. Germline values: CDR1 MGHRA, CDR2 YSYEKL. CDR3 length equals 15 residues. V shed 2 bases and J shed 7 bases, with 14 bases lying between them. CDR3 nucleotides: TGCGCCAGCAGCCAAATCGGTTCGTCAATCGGGGAGCTGTTTTTT. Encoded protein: CASSQIGSSIGELFF.

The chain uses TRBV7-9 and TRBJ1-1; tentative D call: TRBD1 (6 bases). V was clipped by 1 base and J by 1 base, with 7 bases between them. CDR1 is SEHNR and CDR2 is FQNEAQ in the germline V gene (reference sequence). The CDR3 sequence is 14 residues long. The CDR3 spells CASSLEGQNTEAFF. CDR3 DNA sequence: TGTGCCAGCAGCTTAGAGGGACAGAACACTGAAGCTTTCTTT.

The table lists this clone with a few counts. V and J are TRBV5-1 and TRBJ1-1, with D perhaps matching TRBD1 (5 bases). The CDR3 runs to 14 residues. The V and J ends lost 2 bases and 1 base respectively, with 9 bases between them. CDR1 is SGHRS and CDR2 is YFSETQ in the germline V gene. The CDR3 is CASSLKGQNTEAFF. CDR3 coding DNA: TGCGCCAGCAGCTTAAAAGGACAGAACACTGAAGCTTTCTTT.

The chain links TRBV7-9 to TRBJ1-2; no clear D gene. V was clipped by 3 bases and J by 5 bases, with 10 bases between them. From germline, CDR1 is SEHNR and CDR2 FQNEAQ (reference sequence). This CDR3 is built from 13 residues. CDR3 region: CASSFVTGYGYTF. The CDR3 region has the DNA TGTGCCAGCAGCTTCGTCACGGGGTATGGCTACACCTTC. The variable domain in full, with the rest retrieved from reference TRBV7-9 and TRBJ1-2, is DTGVSQNPRHKITKRGQNVTFRCDPISEHNRLYWYRQTLGQGPEFLTYFQNEAQLEKSRLLSDRFSAERPKGSFSTLEIQRTEQGDSAMYLCASSFVTGYGYTFGSGTRLTVV.

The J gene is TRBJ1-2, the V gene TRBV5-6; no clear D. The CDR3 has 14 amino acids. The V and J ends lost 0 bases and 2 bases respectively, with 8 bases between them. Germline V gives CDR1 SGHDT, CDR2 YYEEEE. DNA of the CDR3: TGTGCCAGCAGCTTGGTCAGTCCCAACTATGGCTACACCTTC. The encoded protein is CASSLVSPNYGYTF.

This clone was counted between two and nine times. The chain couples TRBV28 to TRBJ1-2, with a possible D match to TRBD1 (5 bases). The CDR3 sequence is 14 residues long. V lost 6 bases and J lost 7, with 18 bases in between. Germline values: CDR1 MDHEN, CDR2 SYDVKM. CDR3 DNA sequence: TGTGCCAGCAGACAATCCCGTCAAAGGGGTGGCTACACCTTC. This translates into CASRQSRQRGGYTF.

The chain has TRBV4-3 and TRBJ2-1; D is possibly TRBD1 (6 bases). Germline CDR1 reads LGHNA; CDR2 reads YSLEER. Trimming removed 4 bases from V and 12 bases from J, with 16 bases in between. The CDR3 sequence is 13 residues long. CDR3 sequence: CASSPSRDTGQFF. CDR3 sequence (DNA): TGCGCCAGCAGCCCTTCACGGGACACTGGGCAGTTCTTC.

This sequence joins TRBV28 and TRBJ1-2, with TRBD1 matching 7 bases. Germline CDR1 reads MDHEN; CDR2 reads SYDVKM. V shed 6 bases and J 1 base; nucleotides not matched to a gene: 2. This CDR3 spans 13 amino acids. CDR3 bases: TGTGCCAGCAGCTACAGGGGTAACTATGGCTACACCTTC. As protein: CASSYRGNYGYTF.

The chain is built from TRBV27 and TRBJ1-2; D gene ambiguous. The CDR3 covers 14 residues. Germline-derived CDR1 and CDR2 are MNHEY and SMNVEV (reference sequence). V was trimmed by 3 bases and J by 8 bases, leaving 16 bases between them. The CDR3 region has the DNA TGTGCCAGCAGTTTGCCGTGGAGGGATGGAGGCTACACCTTC. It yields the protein CASSLPWRDGGYTF.

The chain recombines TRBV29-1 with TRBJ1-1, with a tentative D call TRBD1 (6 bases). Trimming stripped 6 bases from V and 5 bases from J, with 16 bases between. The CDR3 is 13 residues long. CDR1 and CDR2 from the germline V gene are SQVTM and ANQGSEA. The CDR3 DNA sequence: TGCAGCGTCAAACTGGACAGATGGACTGAAGCTTTCTTT. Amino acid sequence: CSVKLDRWTEAFF.

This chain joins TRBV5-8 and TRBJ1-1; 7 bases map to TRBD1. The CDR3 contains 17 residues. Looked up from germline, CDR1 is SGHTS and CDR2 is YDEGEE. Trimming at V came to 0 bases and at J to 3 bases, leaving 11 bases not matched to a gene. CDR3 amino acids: CASSLEGALPGYTEAFF. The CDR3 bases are TGTGCCAGCAGCTTGGAGGGGGCGCTACCTGGGTACACTGAAGCTTTCTTT.